The next 31 T cell receptor beta chains were all read from a single sample in a study of T cells in Graves' hyperthyroidism and ophthalmopathy. Using RNA transcripts as the source, TCR beta CDR3 regions were amplified. TCR CDR3 regions were first amplified by RT-PCR with HTBI primers. TCRdb recomputed calls from the multiplex PCR reads with MiXCR, one row per CDR3 protein. The sample records around 600,000 distinct CDR3 sequences, less than 20% being singletons. The specimen sequenced was blood. The receptors derive from a woman in her thirties with Graves' hyperthyroidism.

This clonotype was counted ten times or more. The rearrangement uses TRBV12-3 or TRBV12-4 and TRBJ2-7; TRBD2 agrees at 9 bases. The trim removed 1 base at V and 5 bases at J, leaving 6 bases unmatched. The CDR3 sequence is 15 residues long. For the CDR3, the DNA is TGTGCCAGCAGTTTAGGGGCGGGAGGGCCGGACGAGCAGTACTTC. Translation: CASSLGAGGPDEQYF.

This clonotype was counted many times. The chain recombines TRBV7-9 with TRBJ2-1, with D uncertain. Trimming removed 7 bases from V and 0 bases from J, with 10 bases in between. From germline, CDR1 is SEHNR and CDR2 FQNEAQ (reference sequence). CDR3 length: 14 residues. The CDR3 protein is CASIGVVSYNEQFF. In nucleotides, the CDR3 is TGTGCCAGCATAGGCGTCGTCTCCTACAATGAGCAGTTCTTC.

This clonotype was counted many times. This chain uses TRBV7-3 with TRBJ2-1, with 8 bases fitting TRBD2. The CDR3 covers 18 residues. V gave up 1 base and J gave up 0 bases; unmatched junction bases: 8. CDR1 and CDR2 from the germline V gene are SGHTA and FQGTGA. CDR3 nucleotide sequence: TGTGCCAGCAGCTTAAGCAGACTAGCGAGAAGCTCCTACAATGAGCAGTTCTTC. It yields the protein CASSLSRLARSSYNEQFF.

This clonotype has a handful of counts. The chain has TRBV4-2 and TRBJ2-6, with no clear D. CDR3 length: 16 amino acids. In germline, CDR1 is LGHNA, CDR2 YNFKEQ. V was pared by 1 base and J by 2 bases, with 9 bases between. CDR3 nucleotide sequence: TGTGCCAGCAGCCAAGCCTCCCGGACTGGGGCCAACGTCCTGACTTTC. Translated, it gives CASSQASRTGANVLTF.

This clonotype has at least ten counts. This chain links TRBV7-2 with TRBJ2-7, with D perhaps matching TRBD2 (6 bases). V lost 1 base, J lost 1 base, and 20 bases lay in between. Germline values: CDR1 SGHTA, CDR2 FQGNSA. CDR3 size: 18 residues. The CDR3 DNA is TGTGCCAGCAGCTTAGGAACGGGGATTGGGGGAGGATCCTACGAGCAGTACTTC. As protein: CASSLGTGIGGGSYEQYF.

This clonotype was observed a handful of times. A read error is possible here, since a much larger clone lies one base away. The CDR3 sequence is CAWSAGNGTEAFF. The CDR3 coding sequence is TGTGCCTGGAGTGCAGGGAACGGGACTGAAGCTTTCTTT. The chain has TRBV30 and TRBJ1-1; maybe TRBD1 (5 bases). CDR1 and CDR2 from the germline V gene are GTSNPN and SVGIG (reference sequence). V was cut by 1 base and J by 5 bases, with 11 bases left in between. This CDR3 has 13 amino acids. The whole variable domain, filled in from reference TRBV30 and TRBJ1-1, reads SQTIHQWPATLVQPVGSPLSLECTVEGTSNPNLYWYRQAAGRGLQLLFYSVGIGQISSEVPQNLSASRPQDRQFILSSKKLLLSDSGFYLCAWSAGNGTEAFFGQGTRLTVV.

Ten or more counts support this clonotype. This sequence joins TRBV20-1 and TRBJ2-7; 10 bases fit TRBD2. Germline V gives CDR1 DFQATT, CDR2 SNEGSKA (reference sequence). V lost 0 bases, J lost 2 bases, and 10 bases stayed unmatched. The CDR3 has 17 amino acids. The CDR3 nucleotides are TGCAGTGCTAGAGATTACCCTAGCGGGAGTCCCACCTACGAGCAGTACTTC. This translates into CSARDYPSGSPTYEQYF.

In its sample, this clonotype was seen a few times. This chain links TRBV19 with TRBJ2-2; TRBD1 matches 8 bases. Germline trimming cut 8 bases from V and 3 bases from J; bases unmatched to any gene: 8. The length of the CDR3 is 15 residues. The germline gives CDR1 LNHDA, CDR2 SQIVND (reference sequence). The CDR3 DNA reads TGTGCCAGTCACCATGACAGGGGATACACCGGGGAGCTGTTTTTT. It specifies CASHHDRGYTGELFF.

This clonotype was seen a handful of times. The chain combines TRBV30 with TRBJ2-7; no clear D gene. The V and J ends lost 0 bases and 3 bases respectively, with 9 bases between them. Germline CDR1 GTSNPN, CDR2 SVGIG (reference sequence). The CDR3 extends over 13 amino acids. The CDR3 nucleotides read TGTGCCTGGAGTGTCAGGCAGAACTACGAGCAGTACTTC. It is translated as CAWSVRQNYEQYF. Full variable domain (remainder filled in from reference TRBV30 and TRBJ2-7): SQTIHQWPATLVQPVGSPLSLECTVEGTSNPNLYWYRQAAGRGLQLLFYSVGIGQISSEVPQNLSASRPQDRQFILSSKKLLLSDSGFYLCAWSVRQNYEQYFGPGTRLTVT.

This clonotype was seen a handful of times. This chain links TRBV5-4 with TRBJ2-1; 8 bases align to TRBD2. V lost 0 bases to trimming and J lost 10 bases; unmatched junction nucleotides: 15. The germline gives CDR1 SGHNT, CDR2 YYREEE (reference sequence). The CDR3 is 17 amino acids. Here the CDR3 reads CASSLEVGRAFLGEQFF. CDR3 coding DNA: TGTGCCAGCAGCTTGGAAGTCGGGAGGGCCTTCCTCGGCGAGCAGTTCTTC.

The sample holds many counts of this clonotype. The V call is TRBV6-1, the J call TRBJ1-1, with unresolved D. Trimming took 6 bases from V and 5 from J, leaving 19 bases between them. Germline lookup yields CDR1 MNHNS and CDR2 SASEGT. The CDR3 spans 15 residues. The CDR3 protein is CASSPGPLRETEAFF. CDR3 DNA sequence: TGTGCCAGCAGCCCCGGACCGTTGAGGGAAACTGAAGCTTTCTTT.

The sample holds many counts of this clonotype. The chain employs TRBV6-2 or TRBV6-3 and TRBJ2-7, with 13 bases identical to TRBD2. V dropped 5 bases and J dropped 4; count of bases not matched to a gene: 8. The germline CDR1 and CDR2 sequences are MNHEY and SVGEGT. The CDR3 has 16 residues. Here the CDR3 DNA reads TGTGCCAGCAGTGCCTCGGGACTAGCGGGATCGTACGAGCAGTACTTC. This translates into CASSASGLAGSYEQYF.

About this clonotype: A much bigger clone sits one base away, suggesting this may be a read error. The chain has TRBV30 and TRBJ2-7, with unresolved D. Between the trimmed V and J ends, which lost 8 bases and 2 bases, there was a span of 16 bases. This CDR3 is built from 13 residues. The germline CDR1 and CDR2 sequences are GTSNPN and SVGIG (reference sequence). The CDR3 DNA reads TGTGCCCGGAACCGACCCATGACCTACGAGCAGTACTTC. Translated, it gives CARNRPMTYEQYF.

The sample holds many counts of this clonotype. This sequence joins TRBV3-1 and TRBJ2-1; D unresolved. V dropped 1 base and J dropped 12 bases, with 10 bases sitting between them. The CDR3 is made up of 12 amino acids. Germline V CDR1 and CDR2: LGHDT, YNNKEL (reference sequence). The CDR3 sequence is CASSQGPIGQFF. CDR3 sequence (DNA): TGTGCCAGCAGCCAAGGCCCGATAGGGCAGTTCTTC.

The chain employs TRBV5-5 and TRBJ1-5, with 10 bases matching TRBD1. Germline V gene sequence: CDR1 SGHKS, CDR2 YYEKEE (reference sequence). The length of the CDR3 is 16 residues. Trimming at V came to 4 bases and at J to 4 bases, leaving 8 bases not matched to a gene. The CDR3 DNA follows: TGTGCCAGCAGCGACACCCCGGGACAGGGGAATCAGCCCCAGCATTTT. Its protein product is CASSDTPGQGNQPQHF.

Ten or more counts support this clonotype. V and J are TRBV3-1 and TRBJ1-1; 7 bases match TRBD1. Germline CDR1 and CDR2: LGHDT and YNNKEL (reference sequence). The CDR3 contains 14 residues. Unmatched junction bases numbered 4, after V lost 3 bases and J lost 3 bases. In DNA form, the CDR3 reads TGTGCCAGCAGCCAGCAGGGGGGGGACACTGAAGCTTTCTTT. Residues: CASSQQGGDTEAFF.

The sample holds a few counts of this clonotype. The rearrangement links TRBV6-1 to TRBJ1-2, with D possibly being TRBD1 (5 bases). V lost 8 bases and J lost 3, with 13 bases in between. CDR3 size: 13 residues. Germline V gene data show CDR1 as MNHNS and CDR2 as SASEGT. The CDR3 region is CASSTARDYGYTF. DNA for the CDR3: TGTGCCAGCTCGACAGCTAGGGACTATGGCTACACCTTC.

This clonotype was observed many times. The rearrangement joins TRBV7-2 to TRBJ2-3, with unresolved D. CDR3 length: 14 residues. Germline CDR1 and CDR2: SGHTA and FQGNSA. V was trimmed by 0 bases and J by 4 bases, leaving 8 bases between them. CDR3 in amino acids: CASSLAGLADTQYF. CDR3 DNA: TGTGCCAGCAGCTTAGCGGGATTAGCAGATACGCAGTATTTT.

This clonotype came up a few times. The chain combines TRBV10-3 with TRBJ1-2; D is uncertain. Germline V lookup: CDR1 ENHRY, CDR2 SYGVKD. The CDR3 is 14 amino acids. The germline V and J ends were trimmed by 3 bases and 2 bases, with 10 bases remaining between them. The CDR3 loop is CAISDSSTNYGYTF. CDR3 sequence (DNA): TGTGCCATCAGTGATAGTTCGACAAACTATGGCTACACCTTC.

This clonotype was recorded at least ten times. The genes are TRBV3-1 and TRBJ2-3; D ambiguous. Germline CDR1 LGHDT, CDR2 YNNKEL (reference sequence). This CDR3 has 15 amino acids. With 5 bases removed from V and 1 base from J, the gap between germline ends came to 13 bases. CDR3 in amino acids: CASSKVSRGTDTQYF. CDR3 nucleotides: TGTGCCAGCAGCAAGGTCAGCAGAGGCACAGATACGCAGTATTTT.

In this sample, this clonotype turned up a few times. The chain couples TRBV24-1 to TRBJ2-1; TRBD2 aligns across 13 bases. Unmatched junction bases numbered 9, after V lost 6 bases and J lost 5 bases. The CDR3 is 17 residues long. Germline V lookup: CDR1 KGHDR, CDR2 SFDVKD. This CDR3 is CATSPGTSGTPHNEQFF. The CDR3 nucleotides read TGTGCCACCAGTCCGGGGACTAGCGGGACTCCCCACAATGAGCAGTTCTTC.

This clonotype was recorded many times. This chain connects TRBV6-1 to TRBJ2-2; 9 bases align to TRBD1. CDR3 length: 16 residues. The V gene's germline CDR1 is MNHNS and CDR2 SASEGT. Trimming took 7 bases from V and 3 from J; bases not matched to a gene: 9. The CDR3 loop is CASIPGQGDDTGELFF. In nucleotides, the CDR3 is TGTGCCAGCATTCCGGGACAGGGAGACGACACCGGGGAGCTGTTTTTT.

This clonotype was seen many times. The genes are TRBV5-1 and TRBJ1-1, with TRBD1 as a possible D gene (5 bases). CDR1 is SGHRS and CDR2 is YFSETQ in the germline V gene. CDR3 length: 16 residues. Trimming pared 3 bases from V and 3 bases from J, leaving 18 bases between. CDR3 in DNA: TGCGCCAGCAGCTGGGGACGTTCCGCTGGGGACACTGAAGCTTTCTTT. This gives the protein CASSWGRSAGDTEAFF.

The V and J genes are TRBV7-2 and TRBJ2-7; 9 nucleotides align to TRBD1. Losses at the gene ends were 5 bases for V and 9 bases for J; bases not matched to a gene: 8. Germline V gene sequence: CDR1 SGHTA, CDR2 FQGNSA. The CDR3 has 13 amino acids. The CDR3 protein is CASSATGGMGQYF. The CDR3, as DNA: TGTGCCAGCAGCGCAACAGGGGGCATGGGGCAGTACTTC. Full variable domain (rest looked up from reference TRBV7-2 and TRBJ2-7): GAGVSQSPSNKVTEKGKDVELRCDPISGHTALYWYRQSLGQGLEFLIYFQGNSAPDKSGLPSDRFSAERTGGSVSTLTIQRTQQEDSAVYLCASSATGGMGQYFGPGTRLTVT.

There are many counts of this clonotype. This chain connects TRBV15 to TRBJ2-1; 8 nucleotides align to TRBD2. This CDR3 comprises 17 residues. V lost 2 bases to trimming and J lost 0 bases; unmatched junction nucleotides: 6. Germline V gene data show CDR1 as LNHNV and CDR2 as YYDKDF (reference sequence). The CDR3 region is CATSRLLAAHSYNEQFF. CDR3 nucleotide sequence: TGTGCCACCAGCAGACTACTAGCGGCTCACTCCTACAATGAGCAGTTCTTC.

V gene TRBV25-1 combines with J gene TRBJ2-1, with a tentative D call TRBD2 (5 bases). V was clipped by 8 bases and J by 9 bases, with 11 bases between them. Germline loops: CDR1 MGHDK, CDR2 SYGVNS. The CDR3 is 11 amino acids. CDR3 DNA sequence: TGTGCCAGCCGGGCGGGCGGTGAGCAGTTCTTC. Translation: CASRAGGEQFF.

This clonotype appeared many times. The rearrangement joins TRBV28 to TRBJ2-7; TRBD2 aligns across 11 bases. The germline V gene has CDR1 MDHEN and CDR2 SYDVKM. This CDR3 comprises 15 residues. With V trimmed by 6 bases and J by 3 bases, 7 bases remained unmatched. The CDR3 DNA sequence: TGTGCCAGCAGAACCGGGACTAGCGGCCTCTACGAGCAGTACTTC. This encodes CASRTGTSGLYEQYF.

This rearrangement joins TRBV24-1 to TRBJ2-1; 9 bases are a match to TRBD2. V was clipped by 4 bases and J by 1 base; unmatched bases: 19. The CDR3 is 21 residues long. Looked up from germline, CDR1 is KGHDR and CDR2 is SFDVKD. The chain's CDR3 is CATSDHPRVAGDSFSYNEQFF. The CDR3 DNA follows: TGTGCCACCAGTGACCACCCCCGGGTAGCGGGAGACTCGTTTTCCTACAATGAGCAGTTCTTC.

V and J are TRBV6-6 and TRBJ1-1; 8 positions agree with TRBD1. V shed 0 bases, J shed 5 bases, and the junction held 5 bases outside the gene matches. The CDR3 covers 15 residues. Germline lookup yields CDR1 MNHNY and CDR2 SVGAGI (reference sequence). CDR3 in amino acids: CASSYSTGGWTEAFF. The CDR3 DNA is TGTGCCAGCAGTTACTCAACAGGGGGGTGGACTGAAGCTTTCTTT.

This clonotype has at least ten counts. This sequence joins TRBV3-1 and TRBJ1-1; 9 bases map to TRBD1. This CDR3 spans 15 amino acids. The trim removed 3 bases at V and 6 bases at J, leaving 8 bases unmatched. Germline V gene lookup returns CDR1 LGHDT and CDR2 YNNKEL (reference sequence). The CDR3 DNA reads TGTGCCAGCAGCCAGGCCGGGACAGGGATGCCTGAAGCTTTCTTT. As protein: CASSQAGTGMPEAFF.

This chain uses TRBV6-2 or TRBV6-3 with TRBJ2-2; TRBD1 might be the D (7 bases). Germline V gives CDR1 MNHEY, CDR2 SVGEGT. V lost 8 bases, J lost 3 bases, and 19 bases lay in between. CDR3 length: 16 residues. The CDR3 nucleotides are TGTGCCAGCTCCCATAGGGGCAGGGGGGACACCGGGGAGCTGTTTTTT. It translates to CASSHRGRGDTGELFF.